This is a list of T cell receptor beta chains from one sample in a study of blood T cell repertoires in COVID-19. Sequenced by immunoSEQ multiplex PCR; TCRdb stores in-frame clones only, minus some. Among 200,000 or so clones, about 87% were seen once, and the ten largest hold just over 2.5%. The sequenced sample was PBMCs or T cells enriched from blood (not recorded which). These receptor sequences come from a woman in her twenties or thirties who had recovered from COVID-19. Both conserved end residues are part of each CDR3. Fields, in order: clone size, V gene, J gene, D gene, CDR3 DNA, CDR3 protein. The D gene is left open where the match is weak. Expanded clones are given a class, and other clones once, few, many or no size at all.

size: -; V: TRBV18; J: TRBJ1-1; D: -; DNA: TGTGCCAGCTCACCATTGGGGGGGAGGACTGAAGCTTTCTTT; CDR3: CASSPLGGRTEAFF
size: -; V: TRBV2; J: TRBJ1-2; D: -; DNA: TGTGCCAGCAGTGAAGGCCAGGGGATTTGGGGCTACACCTTC; CDR3: CASSEGQGIWGYTF
size: -; V: TRBV6-5; J: TRBJ2-7; D: TRBD1; DNA: TGTGCCAGCCAACCTGAGGGGGCTGGCTACGAGCAGTACTTC; CDR3: CASQPEGAGYEQYF
size: -; V: TRBV4-3; J: TRBJ1-2; D: -; DNA: TGCGCCAGCAGCCAGAGCAGGATTAACTATGGCTACACCTTC; CDR3: CASSQSRINYGYTF
size: -; V: TRBV5-8; J: TRBJ1-4; D: TRBD1; DNA: TGTGCCAGCAGCCATGACAGGGGCGCAACTAATGAAAAACTGTTTTTT; CDR3: CASSHDRGATNEKLFF
size: -; V: TRBV4-2; J: TRBJ2-7; D: TRBD2; DNA: TGTGCCAGCAGCCAAGGACAGCGGGGATCCTACGAGCAGTACTTC; CDR3: CASSQGQRGSYEQYF
size: -; V: TRBV20-1; J: TRBJ2-5; D: TRBD1; DNA: TGCAGTCAGGGGGACGAAGAGACCCAGTACTTC; CDR3: CSQGDEETQYF
size: -; V: TRBV6-5; J: TRBJ2-7; D: TRBD1; DNA: TGTGCCAGCAGTTACGGGGGACAGGGCAAATACGAGCAGTACTTC; CDR3: CASSYGGQGKYEQYF
size: once; V: TRBV9; J: TRBJ1-2; D: -; DNA: TGTGCCAGCAGCGTAGGTGAGAACTATGGCTACACCTTC; CDR3: CASSVGENYGYTF
size: once; V: TRBV6-4; J: TRBJ1-5; D: -; DNA: TGTGCCAGCAGTGACGGGCCAGGGGTTTGGCCCCAGCATTTT; CDR3: CASSDGPGVWPQHF
size: -; V: TRBV9; J: TRBJ2-7; D: -; DNA: TGTGCCAGCAGCGTAGGACCGCTTGACAGGATCTGCGAGCAGTACTTC; CDR3: CASSVGPLDRICEQYF
size: -; V: TRBV18; J: TRBJ2-5; D: -; DNA: TGTGCCAGCTCACCTACTGTCCTCAGCTACGGAGTCGCGGAGACCCAGTACTTC; CDR3: CASSPTVLSYGVAETQYF